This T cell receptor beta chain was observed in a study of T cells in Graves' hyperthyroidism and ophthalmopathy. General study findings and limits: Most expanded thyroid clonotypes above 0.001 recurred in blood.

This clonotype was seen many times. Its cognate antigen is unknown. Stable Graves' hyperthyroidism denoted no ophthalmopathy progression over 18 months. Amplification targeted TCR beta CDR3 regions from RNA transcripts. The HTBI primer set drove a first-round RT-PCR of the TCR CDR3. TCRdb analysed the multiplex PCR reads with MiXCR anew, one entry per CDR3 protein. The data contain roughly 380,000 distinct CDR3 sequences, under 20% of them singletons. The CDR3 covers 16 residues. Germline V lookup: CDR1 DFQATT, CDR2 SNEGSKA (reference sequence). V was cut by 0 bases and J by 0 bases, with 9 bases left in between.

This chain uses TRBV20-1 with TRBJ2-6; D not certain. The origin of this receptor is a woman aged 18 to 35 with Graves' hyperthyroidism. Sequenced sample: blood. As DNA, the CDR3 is TGCAGTGCTAGAGATGACTTTCGCTCTGGGGCCAACGTCCTGACTTTC. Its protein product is CSARDDFRSGANVLTF.